This TCR beta chain was captured in a study of blood T cell repertoires in COVID-19. Germline assignment: CDR1 MNHEY and CDR2 SVGAGI. Trimming cost V 6 bases and J 0 bases, with 11 bases left between them. The CDR3 is made up of 14 amino acids. In the original processing: Nucleated cell counts were estimated from reference gene primer amplification. The protocol was immunoSEQ multiplex PCR, while the TCRdb copy is restricted to in-frame clones and leaves out a portion. Clone size and the V and J calls come from that table; the DNA yielded D and trimming. The profile covers 250,000 to 350,000 clones, with almost 90% appearing a single time and 4% to 5.5% taken by the ten largest. Study members were between about 18 and 95 years old and lived in approximately 25 US regions. Participant-given clinical history determined each cohort assignment.

The sequence came from a woman younger than 30 with acute COVID-19. The chain carries TRBV6-5 and TRBJ1-1; no firm D call. The sample taken for sequencing was PBMCs or T cells enriched from blood (not recorded which). DNA for the CDR3: TGTGCCAGCAGGACCCAGGTCTTGAACACTGAAGCTTTCTTT. Protein sequence: CASRTQVLNTEAFF.